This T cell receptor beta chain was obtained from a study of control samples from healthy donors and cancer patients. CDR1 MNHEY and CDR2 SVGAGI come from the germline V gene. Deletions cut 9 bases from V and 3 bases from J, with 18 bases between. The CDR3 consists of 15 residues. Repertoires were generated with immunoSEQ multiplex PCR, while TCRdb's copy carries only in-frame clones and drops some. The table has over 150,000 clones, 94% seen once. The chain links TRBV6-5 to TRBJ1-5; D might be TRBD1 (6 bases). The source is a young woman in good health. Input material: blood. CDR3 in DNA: TGTGCCAGTTTCGGACTAACAGGGTTCAATCAGCCCCAGCATTTT. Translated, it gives CASFGLTGFNQPQHF.